The present TCR beta chain was sequenced within a study of OX40 agonist ivuxolimab in advanced cancers. Study-level findings and limits: More expanded clones were found, on average, in CD8+ than in CD4+ T cells.

This CDR3 has 13 amino acids. Germline V CDR1 and CDR2: SNHLY, FYNNEI. TCRdb's table, derived via immunoSEQ multiplex PCR, lists solely in-frame clones and lacks some. The sample has tens of thousands of clones; roughly 76% are singletons. Comments on this clone: Its antigen is not identified. The junction departs from germline at one end; a sequencing error may be responsible.

This specimen was CD4+ or CD8+ T cells sorted from blood, taken in a trial of the OX40 agonist ivuxolimab. The genes are TRBV2 and TRBJ2-7, with 9 positions matching TRBD2. The TCR was taken from an adult with an advanced solid tumor such as melanoma, head and neck, liver or kidney cancer. The CDR3 is CASRVAGVGEQCF. CDR3 nucleotides: TGTGCCAGCAGGGTAGCGGGAGTGGGTGAGCAGTGCTTC.